This is a list of T cell receptor beta chains from one sample in a study of blood T cells in healthy people across ages. TCRdb independently ran MiXCR on the 5' RACE reads; one entry per CDR3 protein. The sample lists about 580,000 distinct CDR3 sequences, 45% to 55% occurring once. The sample was blood. Receptor source: a man older than 75 in good health. CDR3s include the opening cysteine and the closing phenylalanine or tryptophan. The order of the fields is V gene, J gene, CDR3 protein.

v_call: TRBV2
j_call: TRBJ2-6
cdr3_aa: CASSETGPSGANVLTF

v_call: TRBV20-1
j_call: TRBJ2-3
cdr3_aa: CSAGLGRGGTDTQYF

v_call: TRBV7-3
j_call: TRBJ1-5
cdr3_aa: CASSPDRSNQPQHF

v_call: TRBV5-5
j_call: .
cdr3_aa: CASSSSGDSQETQFF

v_call: TRBV30
j_call: TRBJ1-5
cdr3_aa: CAWSGGNQPQHF

v_call: TRBV7-9
j_call: TRBJ2-7
cdr3_aa: CASSPMKISSYEQYF

v_call: TRBV20-1
j_call: TRBJ2-1
cdr3_aa: CSARVAGAINNEQFF

v_call: TRBV9
j_call: TRBJ2-5
cdr3_aa: CASSVGGLGSNEQYF

v_call: TRBV7-3
j_call: TRBJ2-3
cdr3_aa: CASSEPGLAGGGTDTQYF

v_call: TRBV6-5
j_call: TRBJ1-4
cdr3_aa: CASSYSILSRVNEKLFF

v_call: TRBV2
j_call: .
cdr3_aa: CASSWDNSYEQYF

v_call: TRBV7-2
j_call: TRBJ2-2
cdr3_aa: CASTLGRMGGELFF

v_call: TRBV28
j_call: TRBJ2-2
cdr3_aa: CAGSLSNTGELFF